Given below is one TCR beta chain in context. This sample is part of a study of blood T cell repertoires in COVID-19. Clones were read by immunoSEQ multiplex PCR, and TCRdb kept only the in-frame ones, dropping some. The sample lists tens of thousands of clones, roughly 91% occurring once. Sequencing was done on a sample of peripheral blood. The receptor was isolated from a woman aged 45-65 years in a cohort sampled during active COVID-19.

This CDR3 is CASSPTGAGNTIYF. DNA for the CDR3: TGTGCCAGCAGCCCTACAGGGGCGGGAAACACCATATATTTT. The V and J genes are TRBV27 and TRBJ1-3; 7 bases align to TRBD1. This CDR3 has 14 residues. From germline, CDR1 is MNHEY and CDR2 SMNVEV (reference sequence). The V gene end was trimmed by 6 bases and the J gene end by 4 bases; junction bases not matched to a gene: 6.